This passage covers 3 T cell receptor beta chains from one sample sequenced in a study of CD8+ T cells in alopecia areata. The treatment: oral pan-JAK inhibitor, 5-10 mg twice daily. Following RNA extraction, reverse transcription yielded cDNA that acted as the sequencing template. Clones were read by immunoSEQ multiplex PCR, and TCRdb kept only the in-frame ones, dropping some. The sample comprises about 210,000 clones, more than 30% of which are singletons, and almost 0.5% rests with the top ten. The input for sequencing was CD4+ T cells sorted from blood, taken between weeks 30 and 35, from a patient treated with tofacitinib. The source is a human donor with alopecia areata.

Note on this clone: Other DNA sequences of this sample code for an identical CDR3. V gene TRBV30 combines with J gene TRBJ1-1; TRBD1 might be the D (5 bases). Trimming shortened V by 0 bases and J by 2 bases, and 10 bases separated the two germline ends. Germline V lookup: CDR1 GTSNPN, CDR2 SVGIG (reference sequence). CDR3 length: 14 residues. The CDR3 sequence: CAWSVGTGNTEAFF. CDR3 DNA sequence: TGTGCCTGGAGTGTAGGTACAGGAAACACTGAAGCTTTCTTT.

A few counts support this clone. For the CDR3, the DNA is TGTGCCAGCAGTGAAGCACACACAGATACGCAGTATTTT. Its translation: CASSEAHTDTQYF. This chain joins TRBV2 and TRBJ2-3; D remains ambiguous. V lost 0 bases and J 2 bases, leaving 3 bases between the germline ends. Per germline, CDR1 SNHLY and CDR2 FYNNEI. This CDR3 region has 13 residues.

This chain connects TRBV30 to TRBJ1-3; D is unresolved. Trimming stripped 2 bases from V and 2 bases from J, with 19 bases between. This CDR3 is built from 17 residues. Germline V CDR1 and CDR2: GTSNPN, SVGIG (reference sequence). CDR3 sequence reads: CAWSSPVRVIPGNTIYF. The CDR3 DNA reads TGTGCCTGGAGTTCCCCCGTCCGGGTGATCCCTGGAAACACCATATATTTT.